Presented here are 26 T cell receptor beta chains from one specimen sequenced in a study of CD8+CD57+ T cells in acquired aplastic anemia (dated by TCRdb to between 2018 and 2020). Flow cytometry had shown CD8+CD57+ cell expansion in the patients selected for sequencing. Sequencing was carried out with an Illumina HiSeq 2000. Profiling of TCR beta VDJ combinations and CDR3 sequences used genomic DNA as the template. TCRdb trimmed the raw reads at Q25, called clones with MiXCR and kept productive beta chains. Every distinct CDR3 protein forms one entry, paired with its most common genes and DNA. For this sample there are roughly 17,000 distinct CDR3 sequences; approximately 40% appear just once. Approximately 86% of the sample is held by the ten biggest clonotypes. These TCRs are of unknown antigen specificity. Overall results and qualifications from the work: In patients, diversity was lower in CD8+CD57+ cells than in the total CD4+ and CD8+ cell pools.

The sequenced sample consisted of CD8+CD57+ T cells sorted from PBMCs. The cell subset or site label for this specimen denotes: bead-enriched CD8+CD57+ effector memory T cells from SAA patients. These receptors all stem from a human donor with aplastic anemia.

This clonotype came up many times. The chain joins TRBV9 to TRBJ2-3; 14 nucleotides match TRBD2. The CDR3 totals 17 residues. Looked up from germline, CDR1 is SGDLS and CDR2 is YYNGEE. J gave up 4 bases and V 0 bases, and 4 bases lay outside the gene matches. CDR3 protein: CASSVGGLAGGADTQYF. In nucleotides, the CDR3 is TGTGCCAGCAGCGTAGGAGGACTAGCGGGGGGCGCAGATACGCAGTATTTT.

This clonotype was seen just once. V is TRBV12-3 or TRBV12-4 and J is TRBJ1-2; no definite D call. Trimming left V 7 bases short and J 3 bases short, with 6 bases between. This CDR3 region has 11 residues. Here the CDR3 reads CASTGHYGYTF. In DNA, the CDR3 is TGTGCCAGCACCGGACACTATGGCTACACCTTC.

V and J are TRBV20-1 and TRBJ2-1, with D possibly TRBD1 on 5 matching bases. The germline CDR1 and CDR2 sequences are DFQATT and SNEGSKA (reference sequence). CDR3 length: 14 residues. V lost 3 bases and J 4 bases, leaving 13 bases between the germline ends. The CDR3 nucleotides read TGCAGTGCTAGCAGGGCCCACTTTTACAATGAGCAGTTCTTC. Translated: CSASRAHFYNEQFF.

This chain uses TRBV10-2 with TRBJ1-5, with TRBD1 as a possible D gene (5 bases). The CDR3 loop spans 14 amino acids. V lost 8 bases to trimming and J lost 4 bases, with 15 bases between them. CDR1 and CDR2 (germline): WSHSY, SAAADI. The CDR3 reads CASGSRAENQPQHF. The CDR3 DNA follows: TGCGCCAGCGGCTCCAGGGCTGAAAATCAGCCCCAGCATTTT.

The count of this clonotype is one. A much larger clone differs by one base, so this may be a read error. Since no conserved phenylalanine or tryptophan closes the CDR3, a read error is the likely cause. This sequence joins TRBV2 and TRBJ1-2; 9 bases map to TRBD1. This CDR3 is built from 15 residues. With 7 bases clipped from V and 7 bases from J, the junction kept 13 bases outside the gene matches. CDR1 is SNHLY, CDR2 FYNNEI, per germline. The CDR3 sequence: CASMEQGAASGGYTV. CDR3 coding DNA: TGTGCCAGCATGGAACAGGGGGCGGCGAGCGGTGGCTACACCGTC.

The J gene is TRBJ2-7, the V gene TRBV5-5; 7 positions match TRBD1. The length of the CDR3 is 16 residues. The V and J ends lost 4 bases and 3 bases, in that order; junction bases with no gene match: 13. CDR1 is SGHKS, CDR2 YYEKEE, per germline (reference sequence). The CDR3: CASSEQPGQKFYEQYV. CDR3 coding DNA: TGTGCCAGCAGCGAACAGCCGGGACAGAAGTTCTACGAGCAGTACGTC.

Details on this clonotype: A read error may be the cause here, since a much bigger clone is one base away. The chain combines TRBV13 with TRBJ2-4; D remains unclear. CDR1 and CDR2 from the germline V gene are PRHDT and FYEKMQ (reference sequence). The CDR3 is 15 residues long. CDR3 DNA sequence: TGTGCCAACAGCTTAGGTCTCAAAGCCAAAAACATTCAGTACTTC. Translating gives CANSLGLKAKNIQYF. Full variable domain (outside the CDR3, taken from reference TRBV13 and TRBJ2-4): AAGVIQSPRHLIKEKRETATLKCYPIPRHDTVYWYQQGPGQDPQFLISFYEKMQSDKGSIPDRFSAQQFSDYHSELNMSSLELGDSALYFCANSLGLKAKNIQYFGAGTRLSVL.

This clonotype came up many times. V is TRBV7-6 and J is TRBJ2-7; D unclear. The CDR3 is 13 residues long. The germline V gene encodes CDR1 SGHVS and CDR2 FNYEAQ. V lost 0 bases to trimming and J lost 3 bases, with 6 bases between them. The CDR3 DNA sequence: TGTGCCAGCAGCTTAGCGGCCGGCTACGAGCAGTACTTC. Protein sequence: CASSLAAGYEQYF.

The V gene is TRBV20-1, the J gene TRBJ1-6; D not certain. CDR1 is DFQATT, CDR2 SNEGSKA, per germline (reference sequence). V lost 5 bases and J 11 bases, leaving 19 bases between the germline ends. CDR3 length: 14 residues. The CDR3 nucleotides read TGCAGTGCTGAACCCGGCGTGGAAAATCCACCCCTCCACTTT. It yields the protein CSAEPGVENPPLHF.

This sequence joins TRBV24-1 and TRBJ1-4, with D perhaps matching TRBD1 (6 bases). The CDR3 spans 13 residues. V lost 8 bases to trimming and J lost 8 bases, with 14 bases between them. Germline CDR1 KGHDR, CDR2 SFDVKD. Here the CDR3 reads CATTRGRGEKLFF. The CDR3 bases are TGTGCCACCACGAGGGGCAGGGGAGAAAAACTGTTTTTT.

This clonotype was seen at least ten times. J is TRBJ2-3 and V is TRBV5-5; D may correspond to TRBD1 or TRBD2 (7 bases each). This CDR3 has 15 residues. The V end lost 4 bases, the J end lost 0 bases, and 12 bases lay between the germline ends. CDR1 is SGHKS and CDR2 is YYEKEE in the germline V gene (reference sequence). The CDR3 region has the DNA TGTGCCAGCAGCGTCAGGGGGGGAAGCACAGATACGCAGTATTTT. This sequence encodes CASSVRGGSTDTQYF.

This clonotype was picked up many times. The chain uses TRBV25-1 and TRBJ2-1; D not certain. The CDR3 is 11 residues long. V was shortened by 4 bases and J by 9 bases, with 7 bases between the two germline ends. Germline lookup yields CDR1 MGHDK and CDR2 SYGVNS. Here the CDR3 DNA reads TGTGCCAGCAGTGGCTACGTTGAGCAGTTCTTC. This codes for CASSGYVEQFF. Full variable domain (remainder filled in from reference TRBV25-1 and TRBJ2-1): EADIYQTPRYLVIGTGKKITLECSQTMGHDKMYWYQQDPGMELHLIHYSYGVNSTEKGDLSSESTVSRIRTEHFPLTLESARPSHTSQYLCASSGYVEQFFGPGTRLTVL.

CDR3 sequence reads: CASSLGESTGELFF. CDR3 coding DNA: TGTGCCAGCAGCTTAGGAGAGAGCACCGGGGAGCTGTTTTTT. The genes are TRBV11-1 and TRBJ2-2; D is ambiguous. The CDR3 is 14 amino acids. The germline CDR1 and CDR2 sequences are SGHAT and FQDESV (reference sequence). Trimming removed 1 base at V and 4 bases at J, with 7 bases between.

This clonotype was observed a single time. The junction does not match germline at one end; this may be a read error. DNA of the CDR3: TGTGCTAGCAGCTTAGCGCGGGGCTACCTTAATGAGCAGTTCTTC. It specifies CASSLARGYLNEQFF. The chain carries TRBV7-7 and TRBJ2-1; D is possibly TRBD2 (6 bases). This CDR3 comprises 15 residues. CDR1 and CDR2 (germline): SSHAT, FNYEAQ (reference sequence).

The chain links TRBV2 to TRBJ1-5; TRBD1 agrees at 8 bases. Germline trimming cut 5 bases from V and 8 bases from J; bases unmatched to any gene: 5. The CDR3 extends over 13 amino acids. The germline V gene encodes CDR1 SNHLY and CDR2 FYNNEI. CDR3 loop: CASSLDREKPQHF. CDR3 in DNA: TGTGCCAGCAGTCTGGACAGGGAAAAGCCCCAGCATTTT.

The chain employs TRBV20-1 and TRBJ2-7, with a tentative D call TRBD1 (6 bases). CDR1 is DFQATT and CDR2 is SNEGSKA in the germline V gene (reference sequence). The germline V and J ends were trimmed by 6 bases and 0 bases, with 15 bases remaining between them. The CDR3 is 14 amino acids. CDR3 DNA sequence: TGCAGTGCAAAAAGCAGGGGCAGCTCCTACGAGCAGTACTTC. This codes for CSAKSRGSSYEQYF.

The gene calls are TRBV5-4 and TRBJ1-2, with 9 bases lining up with TRBD1. Germline CDR1 and CDR2: SGHNT and YYREEE (reference sequence). J gave up 4 bases and V 4 bases, and 5 bases lay outside the gene matches. This CDR3 region has 14 residues. The CDR3 loop reads CASSPDRGTYGYTF. The CDR3, as DNA: TGTGCCAGCAGCCCGGACAGGGGAACCTATGGCTACACCTTC.

The gene calls are TRBV9 and TRBJ2-5; D is uncertain. This CDR3 has 13 amino acids. V lost 3 bases to trimming and J lost 2 bases, with 8 bases between them. Germline-derived CDR1 and CDR2 are SGDLS and YYNGEE. The CDR3 is CASSGHIQETQYF. CDR3 bases: TGTGCCAGCAGCGGACATATACAAGAGACCCAGTACTTC.

The chain joins TRBV11-1 to TRBJ2-7, with 9 bases that match TRBD1. The CDR3 contains 17 residues. Trimming removed 1 base from V and 1 base from J; junction bases left unmatched: 8. CDR1 and CDR2 from the germline V gene are SGHAT and FQDESV (reference sequence). CDR3 coding DNA: TGTGCCAGCAGCTTAGTCGGGGGACAGGGTGGATCCTACGAGCAGTACTTC. It encodes CASSLVGGQGGSYEQYF.

The CDR3, as DNA: TGTGCCAGTAGTATAGAACTAGCGGAAGAGACCCAGTACTTC. Amino acids: CASSIELAEETQYF. The rearrangement links TRBV19 to TRBJ2-5; 8 bases line up with TRBD2. The CDR3 is 14 amino acids. Germline V CDR1 and CDR2: LNHDA, SQIVND (reference sequence). V shed 0 bases, J shed 3 bases, and the junction held 0 bases outside the gene matches.

This chain uses TRBV20-1 with TRBJ1-6; D might be TRBD1 (6 bases). This CDR3 has 16 residues. CDR1 is DFQATT and CDR2 is SNEGSKA in the germline V gene (reference sequence). The V gene lost 6 bases and the J gene lost 1 base, with 16 bases spanning the gap. The CDR3 DNA sequence: TGCAGTGCCCAGGCAGGGGTTCGTTCCTATAATTCACCCCTCCACTTT. It yields the protein CSAQAGVRSYNSPLHF.

The chain recombines TRBV19 with TRBJ1-1; D is ambiguous. The germline V gene encodes CDR1 LNHDA and CDR2 SQIVND (reference sequence). CDR3 size: 10 residues. Trimming removed 6 bases from V and 11 bases from J, with 10 bases in between. The DNA of the CDR3 is TGTGCCAGTAGCGACGTGACCGCTTTCTTT. Protein product: CASSDVTAFF. Filled out from reference TRBV19 and TRBJ1-1, the complete variable domain reads DGGITQSPKYLFRKEGQNVTLSCEQNLNHDAMYWYRQDPGQGLRLIYYSQIVNDFQKGDIAEGYSVSREKKESFPLTVTSAQKNPTAFYLCASSDVTAFFGQGTRLTVV.

This clonotype was detected many times. CDR3 residues: CASSPGTELGYTF. CDR3 coding DNA: TGTGCCAGTAGTCCCGGGACAGAATTGGGCTACACCTTC. The V call is TRBV19, the J call TRBJ1-2; TRBD1 matches at 7 bases. Trimming removed 5 bases from V and 8 bases from J; junction bases left unmatched: 8. The CDR3 length is 13 residues. Germline V CDR1 and CDR2: LNHDA, SQIVND (reference sequence).

The chain is built from TRBV24-1 and TRBJ2-6, with a tentative D call TRBD1 (6 bases). CDR3 length: 17 residues. Per the germline V gene, CDR1 is KGHDR and CDR2 is SFDVKD. V lost 4 bases and J lost 6, with 18 bases in between. CDR3 bases: TGTGCCACCAGTGACTCCCCCGTGGGGGCCGAGGCCAACGTCCTGACTTTC. Protein sequence: CATSDSPVGAEANVLTF.

The chain has TRBV19 and TRBJ1-5; D is possibly TRBD1 (6 bases). CDR1 and CDR2 (germline): LNHDA, SQIVND (reference sequence). The V end was cut by 6 bases, the J end by 1 base, with 13 bases between. This CDR3 is built from 15 residues. The CDR3 here is CASSTGTSSNQPQHF. CDR3 bases: TGTGCCAGTAGCACCGGGACATCCAGCAATCAGCCCCAGCATTTT.

The V and J genes are TRBV12-3 or TRBV12-4 and TRBJ2-1; D uncertain. This CDR3 contains 12 residues. The V end was cut by 7 bases, the J end by 9 bases, with 13 bases between. CDR3 nucleotide sequence: TGTGCCAGCACTCCGTTTTTCACTGAGCAGTTCTTC. Translated, it gives CASTPFFTEQFF.